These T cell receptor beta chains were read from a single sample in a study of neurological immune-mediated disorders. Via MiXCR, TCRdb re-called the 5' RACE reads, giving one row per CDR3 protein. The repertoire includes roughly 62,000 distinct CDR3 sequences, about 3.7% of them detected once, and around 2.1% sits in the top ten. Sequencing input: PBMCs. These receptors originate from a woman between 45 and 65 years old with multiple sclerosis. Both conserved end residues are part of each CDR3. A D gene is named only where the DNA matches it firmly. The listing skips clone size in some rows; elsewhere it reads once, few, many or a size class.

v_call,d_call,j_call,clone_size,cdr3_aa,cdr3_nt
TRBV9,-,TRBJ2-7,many,CASSVDGRTYEQYF,TGTGCCAGCAGCGTAGACGGCCGAACCTACGAGCAGTACTTC
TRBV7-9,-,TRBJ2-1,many,CASSVGLSEQFF,TGTGCCAGCAGCGTGGGACTTTCGGAGCAGTTCTTC
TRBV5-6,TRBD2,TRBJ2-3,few,CASSLVRTSIGDTQYF,TGTGCCAGCAGCTTGGTTCGGACTAGCATTGGAGATACGCAGTATTTT
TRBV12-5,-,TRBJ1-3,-,CASGLGISGNTIYF,TGTGCTAGTGGTTTGGGGATCTCTGGAAACACCATATATTTT
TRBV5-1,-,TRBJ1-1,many,CASSLVREGFEAFF,TGCGCCAGCAGCTTGGTCCGAGAGGGGTTTGAAGCTTTCTTT
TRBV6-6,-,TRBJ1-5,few,CASSYGTGRQPQHF,TGTGCCAGCAGTTACGGCACAGGGAGACAGCCCCAGCATTTT
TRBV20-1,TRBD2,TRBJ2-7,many,CSAGLAYEQYF,TGCAGTGCCGGACTAGCGTACGAGCAGTACTTC
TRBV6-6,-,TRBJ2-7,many,CASSYPQSYEQYF,TGTGCCAGCAGTTACCCTCAATCCTACGAGCAGTACTTC
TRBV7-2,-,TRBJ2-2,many,CASSFSVYTGELFF,TGTGCCAGCAGCTTTTCCGTATACACCGGGGAGCTGTTTTTT
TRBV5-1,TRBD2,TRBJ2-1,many,CASSPGTSGEQFF,TGCGCCAGCAGCCCGGGGACTAGCGGCGAGCAGTTCTTC
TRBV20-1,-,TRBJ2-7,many,CSARGTDYSYEQYF,TGCAGTGCTCGGGGGACCGACTACTCCTACGAGCAGTACTTC
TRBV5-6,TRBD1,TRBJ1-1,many,CASSSPGQGLQAFF,TGTGCCAGCAGCTCGCCGGGACAGGGACTCCAAGCTTTCTTT
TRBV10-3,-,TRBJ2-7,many,CAISERPAGASHEQYF,TGTGCCATCAGTGAAAGGCCGGCAGGGGCCTCCCACGAGCAGTACTTC
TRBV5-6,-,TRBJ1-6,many,CASSLGRDSPLHF,TGTGCCAGCAGCTTGGGGAGGGATTCACCCCTCCACTTT
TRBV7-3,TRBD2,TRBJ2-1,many,CASSSRTSTYNEQFF,TGTGCCAGCAGTTCTCGGACTAGTACCTACAATGAGCAGTTCTTC
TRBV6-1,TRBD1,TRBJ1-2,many,CASTGGYGYTF,TGTGCCAGTACAGGGGGTTATGGCTACACCTTC
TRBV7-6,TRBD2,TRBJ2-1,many,CASSSSGTFYNEQFF,TGTGCCAGCAGCTCTAGCGGGACGTTCTACAATGAGCAGTTCTTC
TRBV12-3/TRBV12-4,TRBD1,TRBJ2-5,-,CASSLPGTGRRETQYF,TGTGCCAGCAGTTTACCAGGGACAGGGAGACGGGAGACCCAGTACTTC
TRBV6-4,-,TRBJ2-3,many,CASAAEGSTDTQYF,TGTGCCAGCGCGGCGGAGGGAAGCACAGATACGCAGTATTTT
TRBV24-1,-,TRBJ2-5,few,CATSDLTASKETQYF,TGTGCCACCAGTGATTTGACAGCGTCCAAAGAGACCCAGTACTTC
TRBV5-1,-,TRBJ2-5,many,CASRITGTETQYF,TGCGCCAGCAGAATAACAGGGACGGAGACCCAGTACTTC
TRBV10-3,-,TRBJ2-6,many,CAISPMAVRAGANVLTF,TGTGCCATCAGCCCTATGGCCGTTAGGGCTGGGGCCAACGTCCTGACTTTC
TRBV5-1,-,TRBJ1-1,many,CASSLAAGGTEAFF,TGCGCCAGCAGCTTGGCCGCGGGTGGCACTGAAGCTTTCTTT
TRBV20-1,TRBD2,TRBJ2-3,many,CSAPKLAGGFTDTQYF,TGCAGTGCTCCCAAGCTAGCGGGGGGGTTCACAGATACGCAGTATTTT
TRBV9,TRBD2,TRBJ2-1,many,CASSVGIWREGPNEQFF,TGTGCCAGCAGCGTAGGTATCTGGCGGGAGGGCCCCAATGAGCAGTTCTTC
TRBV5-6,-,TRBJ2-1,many,CASSFHREQFF,TGTGCCAGCAGCTTCCATCGTGAGCAGTTCTTC
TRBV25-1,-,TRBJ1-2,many,CASSVVEGVGYTF,TGTGCCAGCAGTGTAGTCGAGGGGGTCGGCTACACCTTC
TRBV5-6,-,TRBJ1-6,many,CASSSMDVSPLHF,TGTGCCAGCAGCTCCATGGACGTTTCACCCCTCCACTTT
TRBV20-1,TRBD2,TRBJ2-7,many,CSASTSGRNEQYF,TGCAGTGCTAGCACTAGCGGGAGAAACGAGCAGTACTTC
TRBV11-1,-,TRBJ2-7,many,CASSRSQVDEQYF,TGTGCCAGCAGCCGAAGTCAAGTTGACGAGCAGTACTTC
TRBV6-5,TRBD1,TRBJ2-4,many,CASSRITGEAKNIQYF,TGTGCCAGCAGTAGGATCACAGGGGAAGCCAAAAACATTCAGTACTTC